These 26 T cell receptor beta chains came from one sample sequenced in a study of shared clonotypes between healthy human individuals. The table came from immunoSEQ multiplex PCR; TCRdb's copy has only in-frame clones and leaves some out. Of 550,000 to 800,000 clones in the sample, less than 95% were seen once. Sequenced sample: memory CD8+ T cells from PBMCs. Subset indicated: CD45RO+ cells pooled with CCR7-negative TemRA cells. The receptors stem from a man aged 18 to 35 in good health. Some clones in this sample may be carry-over from other donors' samples.

V is TRBV14 and J is TRBJ2-2; D is uncertain. Germline V gene sequence: CDR1 SGHDN, CDR2 FVKESK. V lost 1 base and J 4 bases, leaving 4 bases between the germline ends. CDR3 length: 13 amino acids. Here the CDR3 reads CASSQVPTGELFF. CDR3 coding DNA: TGTGCCAGCAGCCAAGTTCCCACCGGGGAGCTGTTTTTT.

The chain couples TRBV6-1 to TRBJ1-2; 7 bases are a match to TRBD1. Germline V gene lookup returns CDR1 MNHNS and CDR2 SASEGT. Germline trimming cut 6 bases from V and 4 bases from J; bases unmatched to any gene: 2. The CDR3 extends over 12 amino acids. The CDR3 DNA is TGTGCCAGCAGGGGGACAGTCTATGGCTACACCTTC. Amino acids: CASRGTVYGYTF.

This clone came up once. The chain has TRBV27 and TRBJ2-2; 9 nucleotides agree with TRBD1. The CDR3 runs to 15 residues. Germline-derived CDR1 and CDR2 are MNHEY and SMNVEV (reference sequence). Losses at the gene ends were 5 bases for V and 5 bases for J; bases not matched to a gene: 6. CDR3 residues: CASSIQGADTGELFF. The CDR3 coding sequence is TGTGCCAGCAGTATACAGGGGGCGGATACCGGGGAGCTGTTTTTT.

The chain recombines TRBV9 with TRBJ2-5; D is undetermined. V was clipped by 0 bases and J by 2 bases, with 8 bases between them. Looked up from germline, CDR1 is SGDLS and CDR2 is YYNGEE. CDR3 length: 14 residues. In nucleotides, the CDR3 is TGTGCCAGCAGCGTAGATCTAACTCAAGAGACCCAGTACTTC. It specifies CASSVDLTQETQYF. Together with reference TRBV9 and TRBJ2-5, the CDR3 gives the full variable domain: DSGVTQTPKHLITATGQRVTLRCSPRSGDLSVYWYQQSLDQGLQFLIQYYNGEERAKGNILERFSAQQFPDLHSELNLSSLELGDSALYFCASSVDLTQETQYFGPGTRLLVL.

This chain connects TRBV25-1 to TRBJ1-1; a weak D match, TRBD1 (5 bases). The CDR3 covers 13 residues. Germline V gene sequence: CDR1 MGHDK, CDR2 SYGVNS. Trimming cost V 3 bases and J 3 bases, with 8 bases left between them. As DNA, the CDR3 is TGTGCCAGCAGTGAGCAGGGATACACTGAAGCTTTCTTT. Amino acids: CASSEQGYTEAFF.

The chain employs TRBV30 and TRBJ1-2; unclear D gene. The CDR3 is 12 residues long. V was pared by 3 bases and J by 4 bases, with 9 bases between. Per germline, CDR1 GTSNPN and CDR2 SVGIG (reference sequence). The CDR3 sequence: CAWRWVSYGYTF. The CDR3 region has the DNA TGTGCCTGGAGGTGGGTCTCCTATGGCTACACCTTC.

This clone occurred once. The rearrangement joins TRBV28 to TRBJ2-7; 10 positions agree with TRBD2. This CDR3 spans 14 amino acids. V lost 7 bases and J lost 5; bases outside the gene matches: 8. Germline V gene sequence: CDR1 MDHEN, CDR2 SYDVKM. CDR3 sequence: CASTNLAGGDEQYF. The DNA of the CDR3 is TGTGCCAGCACCAACTTAGCGGGAGGTGACGAGCAGTACTTC.

This clone was found once. This rearrangement joins TRBV28 to TRBJ2-5, with 12 bases that match TRBD2. The CDR3 sequence is 16 residues long. V shed 3 bases and J 4 bases; nucleotides not matched to a gene: 6. Germline CDR1 MDHEN, CDR2 SYDVKM. This CDR3 is CASSFGLAGGVETQYF. CDR3 sequence (DNA): TGTGCCAGCAGTTTTGGGCTAGCGGGAGGGGTAGAGACCCAGTACTTC.

A word on this clone: One end of the junction varies from germline; a read error may be responsible. The chain recombines TRBV6-1 with TRBJ1-1; D is possibly TRBD1 (5 bases). Germline V gives CDR1 MNHNS, CDR2 SASEGT. This CDR3 region has 14 residues. CDR3 region: CAISRGFGGTEAFF. In nucleotides, the CDR3 is TGTGCCATCAGTAGGGGATTTGGGGGCACTGAAGCTTTCTTT.

The V and J genes are TRBV19 and TRBJ2-2; 7 nucleotides line up with TRBD1. Germline V gene sequence: CDR1 LNHDA, CDR2 SQIVND (reference sequence). CDR3 length equals 14 residues. V shed 3 bases and J 6 bases; nucleotides not matched to a gene: 4. CDR3 in DNA: TGTGCCAGTAGTATGGCCAGGGGGTCCGGGGAGCTGTTTTTT. This encodes CASSMARGSGELFF.

The chain has TRBV29-1 and TRBJ2-1; 9 nucleotides align to TRBD2. The V gene's germline CDR1 is SQVTM and CDR2 ANQGSEA. This CDR3 has 15 amino acids. V trimming: 6 bases; J trimming: 8 bases; junction bases outside the gene matches: 14. Here the CDR3 DNA reads TGCAGCGTCCGACCCCCTAGCGGGACTTTCGATGAGCAGTTCTTC. This encodes CSVRPPSGTFDEQFF.

V and J are TRBV7-9 and TRBJ1-2, with TRBD1 matching over 8 bases. The CDR3 is 16 residues long. With 3 bases clipped from V and 4 bases from J, the junction kept 10 bases outside the gene matches. The germline V gene encodes CDR1 SEHNR and CDR2 FQNEAQ (reference sequence). DNA for the CDR3: TGTGCCAGCAGCTTTAGGGGGGGACAGGATCTCTATGGCTACACCTTC. Translating gives CASSFRGGQDLYGYTF.

This chain connects TRBV7-9 to TRBJ1-1; TRBD1 agrees at 12 bases. CDR3 length equals 17 residues. Germline lookup yields CDR1 SEHNR and CDR2 FQNEAQ (reference sequence). The V gene end was trimmed by 5 bases and the J gene end by 1 base; junction bases not matched to a gene: 8. The CDR3 DNA is TGTGCCAGCAGCCCTCGGGACAGGGGGCGGCCGAACACTGAAGCTTTCTTT. This codes for CASSPRDRGRPNTEAFF. The full variable domain, rest sourced from reference TRBV7-9 and TRBJ1-1, is DTGVSQNPRHKITKRGQNVTFRCDPISEHNRLYWYRQTLGQGPEFLTYFQNEAQLEKSRLLSDRFSAERPKGSFSTLEIQRTEQGDSAMYLCASSPRDRGRPNTEAFFGQGTRLTVV.

The chain carries TRBV7-6 and TRBJ1-4; a possible D gene is TRBD1 (6 bases). Germline V lookup: CDR1 SGHVS, CDR2 FNYEAQ. V was cut by 1 base and J by 0 bases, with 12 bases left in between. There are 17 residues in the CDR3. DNA for the CDR3: TGTGCCAGCAGCTTAGGGGGGCCAGGAGCAACTAATGAAAAACTGTTTTTT. Amino acids: CASSLGGPGATNEKLFF.

The J gene is TRBJ2-7, the V gene TRBV27; D possibly uses TRBD1 or TRBD2 (6 bases each). The CDR3 is made up of 14 amino acids. The germline gives CDR1 MNHEY, CDR2 SMNVEV (reference sequence). Trimming pared 4 bases from V and 3 bases from J, leaving 13 bases between. The CDR3 bases are TGTGCCAGCAGTTCCCGACAGGAGGGCTACGAGCAGTACTTC. Its translation: CASSSRQEGYEQYF.

This clone was counted once. The rearrangement joins TRBV27 to TRBJ2-7, with 7 bases aligning to TRBD2. CDR3 size: 15 residues. Trimming cost V 5 bases and J 5 bases; bases outside gene matches: 12. Germline-derived CDR1 and CDR2 are MNHEY and SMNVEV (reference sequence). For the CDR3, the DNA is TGTGCCAGCAGTCCCCACACTAGCGCGGTCAACGAGCAGTACTTC. Translation gives CASSPHTSAVNEQYF.

The gene calls are TRBV29-1 and TRBJ2-7, with D tentatively TRBD1 (6 bases). The V gene's germline CDR1 is SQVTM and CDR2 ANQGSEA. The CDR3 has 15 amino acids. Trimming removed 3 bases from V and 0 bases from J, with 15 bases in between. The CDR3 is CSVEGAGLSSYEQYF. DNA of the CDR3: TGCAGCGTTGAGGGGGCAGGCCTGAGCTCCTACGAGCAGTACTTC.

The chain recombines TRBV11-2 with TRBJ2-5; 7 nucleotides align to TRBD2. Germline-derived CDR1 and CDR2 are SGHAT and FQNNGV. The V gene end was trimmed by 4 bases and the J gene end by 9 bases; junction bases not matched to a gene: 11. The CDR3 contains 14 residues. This chain's CDR3 is CASSSGGLVGAQYF. As DNA, the CDR3 is TGTGCCAGCAGCTCCGGCGGACTAGTTGGGGCCCAGTACTTC.

For the CDR3, the DNA is TGTGCCAGCAGTTATGGGATCTCCTACGAGCAGTACTTC. The encoded protein is CASSYGISYEQYF. The rearrangement uses TRBV6-5 and TRBJ2-7; D gene uncertain. The V and J ends lost 3 bases and 0 bases respectively, with 6 bases between them. The CDR3 spans 13 residues. Germline V gene sequence: CDR1 MNHEY, CDR2 SVGAGI.

The V and J genes are TRBV19 and TRBJ2-5; TRBD1 matches at 9 bases. Germline lookup yields CDR1 LNHDA and CDR2 SQIVND (reference sequence). Losses at the gene ends were 6 bases for V and 2 bases for J; bases not matched to a gene: 10. CDR3 length: 16 amino acids. In DNA form, the CDR3 reads TGTGCCAGTAGCCCCCACAGGGGGCCTCCGCAAGAGACCCAGTACTTC. This encodes CASSPHRGPPQETQYF.

The chain has TRBV27 and TRBJ2-1; TRBD1 aligns across 10 bases. With V trimmed by 2 bases and J by 7 bases, 5 bases remained unmatched. The V gene's germline CDR1 is MNHEY and CDR2 SMNVEV (reference sequence). The CDR3 totals 15 residues. The CDR3 DNA follows: TGTGCCAGCAGTTTACGACAGGGGGCTTCGAATGAGCAGTTCTTC. This gives the protein CASSLRQGASNEQFF.

This clone was seen a few times. The chain joins TRBV6-1 to TRBJ2-7; D is unclear. The CDR3 has 15 residues. Germline CDR1 reads MNHNS; CDR2 reads SASEGT. Trimming cost V 0 bases and J 2 bases, with 11 bases left between them. CDR3 nucleotide sequence: TGTGCCAGCAGTGAAGCAGTGTCTCCGACCTACGAGCAGTACTTC. As protein: CASSEAVSPTYEQYF.

This clone has just a few counts. The rearrangement links TRBV20-1 to TRBJ1-2; no clear D. Trimming pared 6 bases from V and 9 bases from J, leaving 14 bases between. The CDR3 is made up of 11 amino acids. Germline V gene lookup returns CDR1 DFQATT and CDR2 SNEGSKA (reference sequence). The DNA for the CDR3 is TGCAGTGCCTATGATTTTGGGAGCTACACCTTC. Translating it yields CSAYDFGSYTF.

V usage is TRBV10-3 and J usage is TRBJ1-2; the D gene is possibly TRBD1 (5 bases). The V gene lost 6 bases and the J gene lost 2 bases, with 7 bases spanning the gap. The CDR3 length is 12 residues. The V gene's germline CDR1 is ENHRY and CDR2 SYGVKD. The CDR3 DNA reads as TGTGCCATCAGCGACAGCAACTATGGCTACACCTTC. Translation gives CAISDSNYGYTF.

V gene TRBV9 combines with J gene TRBJ2-7; the D gene is possibly TRBD1 (7 bases). Germline CDR1 is SGDLS and CDR2 is YYNGEE. The CDR3 extends over 15 amino acids. V gave up 3 bases and J gave up 3 bases, with 16 bases separating them. The CDR3 DNA is TGTGCCAGCAGCGCGGGAGAGAACAGGGGCTACGAGCAGTACTTC. It translates to CASSAGENRGYEQYF.

The chain carries TRBV5-1 and TRBJ1-5, with TRBD1 as a possible D gene (6 bases). The CDR3 runs to 15 residues. V was cut by 5 bases and J by 4 bases, with 16 bases left in between. CDR1 and CDR2 (germline): SGHRS, YFSETQ. The CDR3, as DNA: TGCGCCAGCAGGGACAGTCCTCGGGGGAATCAGCCCCAGCATTTT. It codes for CASRDSPRGNQPQHF.